These T cell receptor beta chains were read from a single sample in a study of blood T cell repertoires in COVID-19. Sequenced by immunoSEQ multiplex PCR; TCRdb stores in-frame clones only, minus some. The table lists 100,000 to 150,000 clones, approximately 71% of them singletons. Specimen: peripheral blood. All receptors derive from a woman in her seventies with acute or convalescent COVID-19. CDR3s include the opening cysteine and the closing phenylalanine or tryptophan. The D gene is left open where the match is weak. For some rows the clone size is stated as once, few or many, or as a class when expanded; others skip it.

NA	once	TRBV7-3	TRBJ2-3	CASSHGGLPDTQYF	TGTGCCAGCAGCCATGGGGGCCTTCCGGATACGCAGTATTTT
NA	NA	TRBV5-6	TRBJ2-5	CASRTTVIETQYF	TGTGCCAGCAGGACGACAGTTATTGAGACCCAGTACTTC
TRBD2	NA	TRBV4-1	TRBJ2-2	CASSQVSISGSRNTGELFF	TGCGCCAGCAGCCAAGTTAGCATAAGCGGGAGTAGGAACACCGGGGAGCTGTTTTTT
TRBD2	few	TRBV5-1	TRBJ2-1	CASSASGSYNEQFF	TGCGCCAGCAGCGCTAGCGGGAGCTACAATGAGCAGTTCTTC
NA	NA	TRBV12-3/TRBV12-4	TRBJ1-2	CASSLGRSYGYTF	TGTGCCAGCAGTCTAGGGCGGAGCTATGGCTACACCTTC
TRBD2	NA	TRBV3-1/TRBV3-2	TRBJ2-1	CASSHSTSGPVNEQFF	TGTGCCAGCAGTCATTCGACTAGCGGGCCGGTCAATGAGCAGTTCTTC
NA	once	TRBV6-1	TRBJ1-5	CASSEGPAGQPQHF	TGTGCCAGCAGTGAAGGCCCGGCAGGTCAGCCCCAGCATTTT
NA	NA	TRBV10-3	TRBJ1-5	CAIRANQPQHF	TGTGCCATCAGAGCCAATCAGCCCCAGCATTTT
NA	many	TRBV29-1	TRBJ2-2	CSVEYLEDTGELFF	TGCAGCGTTGAGTATCTAGAAGACACCGGGGAGCTGTTTTTT
NA	NA	TRBV5-1	TRBJ2-5	CASSLVREETQYF	TGCGCCAGCAGCTTGGTCAGGGAAGAGACCCAGTACTTC
NA	NA	TRBV19	TRBJ1-2	CASSIDSNYGYTF	TGTGCCAGTAGTATCGACAGTAACTATGGCTACACCTTC
NA	few	TRBV6-5	TRBJ1-1	CASSSSRDTNTEAFF	TGTGCCAGCAGTTCGTCCCGGGACACGAACACTGAAGCTTTCTTT
TRBD2	NA	TRBV11-2	TRBJ2-7	CASSLEGRGGYEQYF	TGTGCCAGCAGCTTAGAGGGGAGGGGTGGCTACGAGCAGTACTTC
NA	NA	TRBV7-3	TRBJ2-5	CASSSGLKETQYF	TGTGCCAGCAGCTCCGGACTTAAAGAGACCCAGTACTTC
NA	few	TRBV2	TRBJ1-2	CASSLQGGGYTF	TGTGCCAGCAGTTTACAGGGTGGGGGCTACACCTTC
TRBD1	NA	TRBV27	TRBJ1-2	CASAGQGGGYTF	TGTGCCAGCGCCGGACAGGGGGGAGGCTACACCTTC
TRBD2	NA	TRBV29-1	TRBJ2-7	CSVGRTSAYEQYF	TGCAGCGTTGGAAGGACTAGCGCCTACGAGCAGTACTTC
NA	NA	TRBV21-1	TRBJ2-4	CASSRGGLAKNIQYF	TGTGCCAGCAGTCGGGGGGGCCTAGCCAAAAACATTCAGTACTTC
NA	few	TRBV30	TRBJ2-7	CAWNLERSYEQYF	TGTGCCTGGAATTTAGAGCGGAGCTACGAGCAGTACTTC
NA	few	TRBV27	TRBJ1-6	CASRPRERAQPLHF	TGTGCCAGCAGGCCCCGGGAGCGGGCTCAACCCCTCCACTTT
TRBD1	once	TRBV5-1	TRBJ2-5	CASSLQGQGQETQYF	TGCGCCAGCAGCTTGCAAGGACAGGGACAAGAGACCCAGTACTTC
TRBD1	NA	TRBV3-1/TRBV3-2	TRBJ1-6	CASSQDIGQGWCSPLHF	TGTGCCAGCAGCCAAGATATTGGACAGGGATGGTGTTCACCCCTCCACTTT
TRBD2	few	TRBV28	TRBJ2-1	CASSRTSGTYNEQFF	TGTGCCAGCAGTCGGACTAGCGGGACCTACAATGAGCAGTTCTTC
TRBD1	NA	TRBV15	TRBJ1-1	CATSREAGGVGNTEAFF	TGTGCCACCAGCAGAGAGGCAGGGGGCGTCGGGAACACTGAAGCTTTCTTT
NA	NA	TRBV10-3	TRBJ2-3	CAISPRLTTSTDTQYF	TGTGCCATCAGTCCTCGACTAACCACTAGCACAGATACGCAGTATTTT
TRBD1	NA	TRBV19	TRBJ2-7	CATAGTGNSYEQYF	TGTGCCACCGCCGGGACAGGGAACTCCTACGAGCAGTACTTC